Shown below are 2 T cell receptor beta chains from a single sample sequenced in a study of blood T cell repertoires in COVID-19. TCRdb's table, derived via immunoSEQ multiplex PCR, lists solely in-frame clones and lacks some. This sample has over 200,000 clones, with nearly 90% found just once. The sequenced sample was peripheral blood. The receptors were sampled from a woman aged 18-35 years who had recovered from COVID-19.

Worth noting for this clone: This sample also contains other DNA sequences that code for the same CDR3. The J gene is TRBJ1-2, the V gene TRBV3-1 (or the pseudogene TRBV3-2), with D perhaps matching TRBD1 (6 bases). CDR1 and CDR2 from the germline V gene are LGHDT and YNNKEL (reference sequence). The length of the CDR3 is 12 residues. Deletions cut 0 bases from V and 8 bases from J, with 7 bases between. The CDR3 nucleotides read TGTGCCAGCAGCCAAGACAGGGGAGGCTACACCTTC. Its protein is CASSQDRGGYTF.

The rearrangement joins TRBV18 to TRBJ2-7, with 7 bases aligning to TRBD2. CDR1 KGHSH and CDR2 LQKENI come from the germline V gene. This CDR3 spans 13 amino acids. V shed 3 bases and J 2 bases; nucleotides not matched to a gene: 1. CDR3 in amino acids: CASSPRGAYEQYF. CDR3 nucleotides: TGTGCCAGCTCACCTCGGGGGGCCTACGAGCAGTACTTC.